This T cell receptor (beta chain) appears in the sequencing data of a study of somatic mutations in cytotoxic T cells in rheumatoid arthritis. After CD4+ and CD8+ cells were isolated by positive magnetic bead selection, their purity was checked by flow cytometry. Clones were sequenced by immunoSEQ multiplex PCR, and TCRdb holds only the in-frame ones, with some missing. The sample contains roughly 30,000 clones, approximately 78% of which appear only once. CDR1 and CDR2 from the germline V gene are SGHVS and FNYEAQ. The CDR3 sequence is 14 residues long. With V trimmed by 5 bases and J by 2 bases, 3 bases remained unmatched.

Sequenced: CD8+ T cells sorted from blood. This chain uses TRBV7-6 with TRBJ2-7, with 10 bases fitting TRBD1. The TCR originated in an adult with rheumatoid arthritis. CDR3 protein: CASSQGQGAYEQYF. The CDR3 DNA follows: TGTGCCAGCAGCCAAGGACAGGGGGCCTACGAGCAGTACTTC.